This T cell receptor (beta chain) is drawn from a study of blood T cells in healthy people across ages. Overall study results and limits: Aged donors had fewer naive CD4+ cells and lower diversity than long-lived donors. The study lacked donor CMV status, which possibly confounded expanded clonotype changes.

Germline CDR1 reads SEHNR; CDR2 reads FQNEAQ (reference sequence). The V end lost 7 bases, the J end lost 3 bases, and 14 bases lay between the germline ends. The CDR3 is 14 amino acids. Next came a second PCR, run for roughly 6 to 11 cycles, which used a sample-barcoded 5' primer along with a J-beta primer mix. Researchers report that a template-switch adaptor with 12 random nucleotides tagged each cDNA molecule. In TCRdb, the 5' RACE reads were re-called with MiXCR into one record per CDR3 protein. The sample gives some 900,000 distinct CDR3 sequences, under 50% of which show up once; around 15% is in the top ten. This clonotype was seen more than once but under ten times. Its antigen is still unknown. Researchers isolated at least 7 million PBMCs per sample.

The chain employs TRBV7-9 and TRBJ2-3; no definite D call. This TCR was sampled from a man aged 30 to 45 in good health. What was sequenced was blood. CDR3: CASMTERLTDTQYF. Here the CDR3 DNA reads TGTGCCAGCATGACCGAGCGCTTAACAGATACGCAGTATTTT.